The TCR beta chain described here comes from a study of blood T cell repertoires in COVID-19. Study-wide context: Both acute and convalescent COVID-19 samples were obtained from the United States, Italy and Spain.

The method was immunoSEQ multiplex PCR; TCRdb's version includes in-frame clones alone and lacks a portion of them. The sample lists hundreds of thousands of clones, 87% occurring once. V was cut by 6 bases and J by 4 bases, with 21 bases left in between. The germline gives CDR1 LNHDA, CDR2 SQIVND (reference sequence). This CDR3 has 16 residues. In assigning cohorts, the study relied on participant-reported clinical history. The table lists this clone with many counts. The specimen was PBMCs or T cells enriched from blood (not recorded which). This TCR was sampled from a woman between 18 and 29 years old with acute COVID-19. This sequence joins TRBV19 and TRBJ1-2; tentatively, D is TRBD1 (6 bases). CDR3 nucleotide sequence: TGTGCCAGTAGCTATCCACCGGGACACGAGACCTATGGCTACACCTTC. It encodes CASSYPPGHETYGYTF.